A single sample gave rise to the 14 T cell receptor beta chains below, sequenced in a study of blood T cell repertoires in COVID-19. TCRdb's copy holds only in-frame clones and misses some; the assay was immunoSEQ multiplex PCR. The repertoire holds more than 300,000 clones, under 90% seen once, with about 10% in the top ten. The source material was PBMCs or T cells enriched from blood (not recorded which). All receptors come from a young woman who had recovered from COVID-19.

This chain links TRBV5-1 with TRBJ2-7, with 10 bases fitting TRBD2. Germline CDR1 SGHRS, CDR2 YFSETQ. CDR3 length: 14 residues. V lost 2 bases, J lost 4 bases, and 3 bases stayed unmatched. CDR3 region: CASSFQREGYEQYF. The DNA of the CDR3 is TGCGCCAGCAGCTTCCAGCGGGAGGGGTACGAGCAGTACTTC.

The chain employs TRBV2 and TRBJ2-5, with D possibly TRBD2 on 5 matching bases. The CDR3 runs 13 residues. Trimming pared 4 bases from V and 1 base from J, leaving 7 bases between. Germline values: CDR1 SNHLY, CDR2 FYNNEI. CDR3 sequence: CASSGELQETQYF. The CDR3 nucleotides are TGTGCCAGCAGTGGGGAGCTCCAAGAGACCCAGTACTTC.

Only one count was recorded for this clone. The chain is built from TRBV11-2 and TRBJ1-1; D is uncertain. Germline V gene lookup returns CDR1 SGHAT and CDR2 FQNNGV. This CDR3 is built from 14 residues. V gave up 5 bases and J gave up 1 base, with 11 bases separating them. DNA for the CDR3: TGTGCCAGCAGCGTTCGACACCCGAACACTGAAGCTTTCTTT. It specifies CASSVRHPNTEAFF.

The chain has TRBV18 and TRBJ2-5; 11 nucleotides line up with TRBD2. Losses at the gene ends were 3 bases for V and 2 bases for J; bases not matched to a gene: 2. CDR1 is KGHSH, CDR2 LQKENI, per germline. The CDR3 covers 15 residues. The CDR3 DNA reads as TGTGCCAGCTCACCTCGACTAGCGGGGCAAGAGACCCAGTACTTC. Protein sequence: CASSPRLAGQETQYF.

V is TRBV7-9 and J is TRBJ1-5; possibly TRBD1 for D (5 bases). V was cut by 5 bases and J by 0 bases, with 8 bases left in between. The CDR3 runs to 14 residues. Germline V gene lookup returns CDR1 SEHNR and CDR2 FQNEAQ (reference sequence). CDR3 DNA: TGTGCCAGCAGCCGGGGGGGTAGCAATCAGCCCCAGCATTTT. Translation gives CASSRGGSNQPQHF.

V and J are TRBV30 and TRBJ1-3, with D possibly TRBD1 on 6 matching bases. V was pared by 4 bases and J by 2 bases, with 15 bases between. Germline loops: CDR1 GTSNPN, CDR2 SVGIG (reference sequence). The length of the CDR3 is 15 residues. For the CDR3, the DNA is TGTGCCTGGACCAGACAGGCCCGAGCTGGAAACACCATATATTTT. This encodes CAWTRQARAGNTIYF.

The genes are TRBV5-1 and TRBJ2-7; 7 bases agree with TRBD2. Germline lookup yields CDR1 SGHRS and CDR2 YFSETQ. After removal of 1 base from V and 3 bases from J, the junction contained 7 bases not matched to a gene. The CDR3 length is 15 residues. CDR3 DNA: TGCGCCAGCAGCTTGCACAGCGGGACTATCTACGAGCAGTACTTC. Translation gives CASSLHSGTIYEQYF.

V and J are TRBV25-1 and TRBJ1-3, with D possibly being TRBD1 (5 bases). This CDR3 is built from 12 residues. Germline CDR1 is MGHDK and CDR2 is SYGVNS. V was shortened by 6 bases and J by 10 bases, with 13 bases between the two germline ends. CDR3 amino acids: CASRTAGGTIYF. CDR3 nucleotides: TGTGCCAGCAGGACAGCTGGCGGAACCATATATTTT.

The chain links TRBV10-1 to TRBJ2-1; D is unresolved. In germline, CDR1 is WNHNN, CDR2 SYGVQD (reference sequence). Trimming took 5 bases from V and 3 from J, leaving 5 bases between them. The CDR3 length is 12 residues. The CDR3 region is CASSNSYNEQFF. In nucleotides, the CDR3 is TGCGCCAGCAGTAACAGCTACAATGAGCAGTTCTTC.

Details on this clone: This sample also contains other DNA sequences that code for the same CDR3. V usage is TRBV7-3 and J usage is TRBJ1-1; no firm D call. Trimming took 0 bases from V and 1 from J, leaving 3 bases between them. The germline CDR1 and CDR2 sequences are SGHTA and FQGTGA. This CDR3 spans 13 amino acids. The CDR3 sequence is CASSLTQNTEAFF. In DNA form, the CDR3 reads TGTGCCAGCAGCTTAACCCAGAACACTGAAGCTTTCTTT. Using reference TRBV7-3 and TRBJ1-1 for the parts outside the CDR3, the full variable domain is GAGVSQTPSNKVTEKGKYVELRCDPISGHTALYWYRQSLGQGPEFLIYFQGTGAADDSGLPNDRFFAVRPEGSVSTLKIQRTERGDSAVYLCASSLTQNTEAFFGQGTRLTVV.

The chain employs TRBV6-5 and TRBJ1-1; 8 bases align to TRBD1. J gave up 7 bases and V 5 bases, and 3 bases lay outside the gene matches. The CDR3 totals 12 residues. Germline CDR1 MNHEY, CDR2 SVGAGI. The CDR3 sequence is CASSNDRGEAFF. For the CDR3, the DNA is TGTGCCAGCAGTAACGACAGGGGTGAAGCTTTCTTT.

This CDR3 reads CATSRGGAMNTEAFF. The CDR3 region has the DNA TGTGCCACCAGCAGGGGGGGGGCTATGAACACTGAAGCTTTCTTT. The chain recombines TRBV15 with TRBJ1-1, with a possible D match to TRBD1 (6 bases). This CDR3 comprises 15 residues. V dropped 3 bases and J dropped 0 bases, with 11 bases sitting between them. The germline V gene has CDR1 LNHNV and CDR2 YYDKDF (reference sequence).

The chain carries TRBV6-5 and TRBJ2-5; D may be TRBD1 (6 bases). V lost 6 bases and J 2 bases, leaving 16 bases between the germline ends. CDR1 MNHEY and CDR2 SVGAGI come from the germline V gene. The CDR3 is made up of 15 amino acids. This CDR3 is CASRLDRPWQETQYF. The CDR3 nucleotides read TGTGCCAGCAGATTGGACAGACCATGGCAAGAGACCCAGTACTTC.

V usage is TRBV4-1 and J usage is TRBJ2-7, with 11 bases lining up with TRBD2. This CDR3 comprises 16 residues. Trimming took 0 bases from V and 3 from J; bases not matched to a gene: 4. CDR1 is MGHRA, CDR2 YSYEKL, per germline. CDR3 nucleotides: TGCGCCAGCAGCCAAGATCGTACTAGCGGGAGCTACGAGCAGTACTTC. It yields the protein CASSQDRTSGSYEQYF.